The source of this T cell receptor (beta chain) is a study of T cell repertoires in cytomegalovirus infection. About the research overall: TCR beta signatures that were public indicated CMV infection and matching HLA type. Study-wide findings and caveats: Ex vivo, HLA-C-restricted CMV-specific TCR beta clonotypes prevailed over the rest of the response.

In TCRdb, the reads were re-called with MiXCR into one record per CDR3 protein. Here the sample spans a few hundred thousand distinct CDR3 sequences, about 39% being singletons. This clonotype occurred a few times. What it binds is unknown. The CDR3 runs 14 residues. Germline V gives CDR1 LNHDA, CDR2 SQIVND (reference sequence). J lost 2 bases, V lost 5 bases, and 5 bases had no gene match. Sequences were derived from cultured PBMCs, sampled from culture after CMV antigen stimulation. The chain links TRBV19 to TRBJ2-5, with 7 positions matching TRBD1. The sequence was obtained from a human donor in good health (CMV status not recorded). Some clones in this sample may be carry-over from other donors' samples. CDR3 DNA sequence: TGTGCCAGTAGTCGACAGGGAACTCAAGAGACCCAGTACTTC. Translated, it gives CASSRQGTQETQYF.